This is a list of T cell receptor beta chains from one sample in a study of T cell changes during pregnancy in multiple sclerosis. Sequencing used immunoSEQ multiplex PCR; TCRdb keeps in-frame clones, though not all of them. The data contain 40,000 to 45,000 clones, about 90% of them singletons. The sequenced sample was CD4+ T cells from peripheral blood mononuclear cells, obtained before pregnancy. These receptors all come from a female donor with multiple sclerosis, enrolled in a pregnancy study. The CDR3 runs from the conserved cysteine through the conserved F or W. The D gene is left open where the match is weak. A row's size may be missing; if present it is once, few, many or a size class.

CASTGGQVYGYTF	TGTGCCAGCACCGGGGGACAGGTCTATGGCTACACCTTC	NA	TRBV2	TRBJ1-2	TRBD1
CATRFLSGGLDTQYF	TGTGCCACCCGTTTTTTATCAGGGGGATTAGATACGCAGTATTTT	NA	TRBV6-5	TRBJ2-3	TRBD1
CASSVSGTSGGAYYEQYF	TGTGCCAGCAGCGTAAGCGGGACTAGCGGGGGGGCCTACTACGAGCAGTACTTC	NA	TRBV7-2	TRBJ2-7	TRBD2
CASSLAQYTGELFF	TGTGCCAGCAGCTTAGCCCAGTACACCGGGGAGCTGTTTTTT	NA	TRBV7-2	TRBJ2-2	NA
CASSITGQGAEQYF	TGTGCCAGTAGTATTACGGGACAGGGGGCCGAGCAGTACTTC	NA	TRBV19	TRBJ2-7	TRBD1
CASIPGTGVHTEAFF	TGTGCCAGCATTCCGGGCACAGGGGTTCACACTGAAGCTTTCTTT	NA	TRBV27	TRBJ1-1	TRBD1
CASSFGGSEGERGPETQYF	TGTGCCAGCAGCTTTGGGGGCTCGGAGGGTGAGCGGGGTCCAGAGACCCAGTACTTC	NA	TRBV5-4	TRBJ2-5	NA
CASSLAPGTGGDYGYTF	TGTGCCAGCAGCTTAGCGCCGGGGACAGGGGGAGACTATGGCTACACCTTC	NA	TRBV7-3	TRBJ1-2	TRBD1
CASSVETGLDTEAFF	TGTGCCAGCAGCGTAGAAACAGGGTTGGACACTGAAGCTTTCTTT	NA	TRBV9	TRBJ1-1	NA
CASSSDRTGKGYGYTF	TGTGCCAGCAGTTCCGATAGGACAGGGAAGGGGTATGGCTACACCTTC	NA	TRBV6-5	TRBJ1-2	TRBD1
CASSLVGGGVNTGELFF	TGTGCCAGCAGTTTAGTGGGGGGTGGAGTTAACACCGGGGAGCTGTTTTTT	NA	TRBV27	TRBJ2-2	NA
CASGLVRSSLQETQYF	TGTGCTAGTGGTTTGGTACGGTCCTCTCTACAAGAGACCCAGTACTTC	NA	TRBV12-5	TRBJ2-5	NA
CASSSEILAGANVLTF	TGCGCCAGCAGCTCGGAGATTCTGGCTGGGGCCAACGTCCTGACTTTC	NA	TRBV5-1	TRBJ2-6	NA
CASRYKGGARDTEAFF	TGCGCCAGCAGATACAAGGGCGGGGCGCGGGACACTGAAGCTTTCTTT	NA	TRBV5-1	TRBJ1-1	NA
CASPRGGNTF	TGTGCCAGTCCGAGGGGGGGAAATACCTTC	once	TRBV19	TRBJ1-2	NA
CASSSGHISNQPQHF	TGTGCCAGCAGTTCGGGACATATTTCAAATCAGCCCCAGCATTTT	NA	TRBV27	TRBJ1-5	NA
CASSQDQTGLAEKLFF	TGTGCCAGCAGCCAAGACCAGACAGGGCTTGCTGAAAAACTGTTTTTT	NA	TRBV14	TRBJ1-4	TRBD1